The present T cell receptor (beta chain) was sequenced within a study of early T cells in non-severe SARS-CoV-2 infection. Across the study: Chains from this unsorted whole-blood bulk RNA could not be paired.

CDR1 and CDR2 (germline): MNHEY, SMNVEV (reference sequence). Trimming cost V 6 bases and J 1 base; bases outside gene matches: 9. The CDR3 is 15 amino acids. In the case of this clonotype: Its target is unknown.

Study-level points and caveats: Matching results from VDJdb favored anti-spike CD8 responses, leaving private and CD4 specificities undetected.

Each single cDNA molecule received a unique molecular identifier. A single record per CDR3 protein comes from TCRdb applying MiXCR to the 5' RACE reads. The sample consists of more than 85,000 distinct CDR3 sequences, around 16% of them appearing once. The rearrangement uses TRBV27 and TRBJ2-7; 7 bases are a match to TRBD2. The receptor was isolated from an adult who was a healthcare worker with PCR-confirmed SARS-CoV-2 infection or an uninfected control (not recorded which). The material sequenced was whole blood. CDR3 sequence: CASRVSGLESYEQYF. CDR3 coding DNA: TGTGCCAGCAGAGTCTCCGGACTAGAGTCCTACGAGCAGTACTTC.